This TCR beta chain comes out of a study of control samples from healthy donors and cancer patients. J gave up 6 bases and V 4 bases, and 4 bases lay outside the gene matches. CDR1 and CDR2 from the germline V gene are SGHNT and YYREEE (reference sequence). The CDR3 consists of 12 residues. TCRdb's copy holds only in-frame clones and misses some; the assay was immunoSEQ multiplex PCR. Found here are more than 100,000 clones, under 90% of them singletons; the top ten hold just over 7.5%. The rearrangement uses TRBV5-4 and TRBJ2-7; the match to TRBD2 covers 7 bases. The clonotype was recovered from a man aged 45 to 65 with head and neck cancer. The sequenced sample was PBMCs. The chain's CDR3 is CASSDQRGEQYF. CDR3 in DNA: TGTGCCAGCAGCGATCAGCGGGGCGAGCAGTACTTC.